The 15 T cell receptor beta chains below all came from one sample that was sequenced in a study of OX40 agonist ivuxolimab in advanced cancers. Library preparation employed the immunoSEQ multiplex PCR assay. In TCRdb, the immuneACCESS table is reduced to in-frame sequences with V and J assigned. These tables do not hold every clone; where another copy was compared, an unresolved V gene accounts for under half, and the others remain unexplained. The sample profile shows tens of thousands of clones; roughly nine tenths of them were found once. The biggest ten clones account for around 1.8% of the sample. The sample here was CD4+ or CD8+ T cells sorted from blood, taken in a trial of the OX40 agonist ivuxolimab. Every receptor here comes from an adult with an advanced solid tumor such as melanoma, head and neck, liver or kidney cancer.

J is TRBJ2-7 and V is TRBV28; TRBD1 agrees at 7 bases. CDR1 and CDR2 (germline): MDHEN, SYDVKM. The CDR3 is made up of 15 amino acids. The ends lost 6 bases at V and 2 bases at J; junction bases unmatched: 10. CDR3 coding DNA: TGTGCCAGCAGACTGGGACAGAGAGGTACCTACGAGCAGTACTTC. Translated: CASRLGQRGTYEQYF.

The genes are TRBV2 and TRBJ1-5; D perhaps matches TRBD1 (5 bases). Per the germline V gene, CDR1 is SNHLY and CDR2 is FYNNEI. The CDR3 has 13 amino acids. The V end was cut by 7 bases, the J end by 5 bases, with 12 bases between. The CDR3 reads CASMRDSDQPQHF. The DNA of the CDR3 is TGTGCCAGCATGCGGGACTCGGATCAGCCCCAGCATTTT.

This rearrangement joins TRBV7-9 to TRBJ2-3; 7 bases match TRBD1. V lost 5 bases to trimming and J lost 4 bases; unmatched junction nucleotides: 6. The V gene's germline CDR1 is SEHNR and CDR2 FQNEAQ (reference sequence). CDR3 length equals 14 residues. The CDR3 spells CASSPDRAADTQYF. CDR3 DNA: TGTGCCAGCAGCCCCGACAGGGCGGCAGATACGCAGTATTTT. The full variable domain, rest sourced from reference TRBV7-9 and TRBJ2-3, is DTGVSQNPRHKITKRGQNVTFRCDPISEHNRLYWYRQTLGQGPEFLTYFQNEAQLEKSRLLSDRFSAERPKGSFSTLEIQRTEQGDSAMYLCASSPDRAADTQYFGPGTRLTVL.

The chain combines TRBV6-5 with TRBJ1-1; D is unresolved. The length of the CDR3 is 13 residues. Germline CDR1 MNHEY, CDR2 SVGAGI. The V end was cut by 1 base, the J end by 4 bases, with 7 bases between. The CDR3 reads CASSYLASTEAFF. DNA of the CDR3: TGTGCCAGCAGTTACTTGGCTAGCACTGAAGCTTTCTTT.

CDR3 sequence (DNA): TGTGCCAGCAGTCCCGGGACAGGGCGAGTCATTAGGGATGGCTACACCTTC. Translation gives CASSPGTGRVIRDGYTF. The rearrangement joins TRBV28 to TRBJ1-2; 9 bases line up with TRBD1. After removal of 5 bases from V and 6 bases from J, the junction contained 16 bases not matched to a gene. Per germline, CDR1 MDHEN and CDR2 SYDVKM. The CDR3 spans 17 residues.

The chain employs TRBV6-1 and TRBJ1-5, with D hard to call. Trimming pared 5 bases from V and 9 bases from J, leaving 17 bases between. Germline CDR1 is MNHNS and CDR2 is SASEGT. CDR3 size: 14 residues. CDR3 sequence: CASSPRSVDRPQHF. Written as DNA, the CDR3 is TGTGCCAGCAGTCCCCGGTCTGTTGACCGGCCCCAGCATTTT.

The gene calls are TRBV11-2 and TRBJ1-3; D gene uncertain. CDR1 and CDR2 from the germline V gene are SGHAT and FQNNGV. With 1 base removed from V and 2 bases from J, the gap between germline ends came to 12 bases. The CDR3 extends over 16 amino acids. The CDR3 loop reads CASSLAPVSTGNTIYF. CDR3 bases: TGTGCCAGCAGCTTAGCCCCCGTATCGACTGGAAACACCATATATTTT.

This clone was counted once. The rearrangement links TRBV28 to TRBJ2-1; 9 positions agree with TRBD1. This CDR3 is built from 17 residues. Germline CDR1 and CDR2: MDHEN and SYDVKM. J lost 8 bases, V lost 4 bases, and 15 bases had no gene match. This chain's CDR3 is CASSSKIGTGSLDEQFF. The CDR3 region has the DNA TGTGCCAGCAGTTCTAAGATCGGGACAGGGTCACTGGATGAGCAGTTCTTC. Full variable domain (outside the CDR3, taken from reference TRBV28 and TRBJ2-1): DVKVTQSSRYLVKRTGEKVFLECVQDMDHENMFWYRQDPGLGLRLIYFSYDVKMKEKGDIPEGYSVSREKKERFSLILESASTNQTSMYLCASSSKIGTGSLDEQFFGPGTRLTVL.

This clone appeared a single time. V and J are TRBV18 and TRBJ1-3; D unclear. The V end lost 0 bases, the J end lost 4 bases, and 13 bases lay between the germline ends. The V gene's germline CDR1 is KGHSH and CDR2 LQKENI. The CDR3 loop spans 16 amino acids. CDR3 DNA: TGTGCCAGCTCACCACCTACCGGGAAAAACGGAAACACCATATATTTT. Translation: CASSPPTGKNGNTIYF.

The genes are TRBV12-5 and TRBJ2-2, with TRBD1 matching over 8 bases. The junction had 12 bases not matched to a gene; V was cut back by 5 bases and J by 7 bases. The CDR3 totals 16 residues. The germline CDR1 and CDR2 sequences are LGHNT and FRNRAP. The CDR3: CASGNTRQGTDGELFF. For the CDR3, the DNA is TGTGCTAGTGGTAACACAAGACAGGGGACGGACGGGGAGCTGTTTTTT.

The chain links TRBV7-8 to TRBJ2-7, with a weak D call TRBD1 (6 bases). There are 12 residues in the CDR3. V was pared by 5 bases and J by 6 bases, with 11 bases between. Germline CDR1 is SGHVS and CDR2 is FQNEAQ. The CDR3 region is CASSPQGAEQYF. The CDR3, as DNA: TGTGCCAGCAGCCCACAGGGTGCCGAGCAGTACTTC.

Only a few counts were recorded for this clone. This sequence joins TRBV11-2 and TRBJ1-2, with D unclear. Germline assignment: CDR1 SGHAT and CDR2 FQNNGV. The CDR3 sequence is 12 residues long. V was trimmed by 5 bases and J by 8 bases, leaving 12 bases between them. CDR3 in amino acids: CASSLAGVGYTF. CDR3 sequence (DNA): TGTGCCAGCAGCCTAGCTGGGGTGGGCTACACCTTC.

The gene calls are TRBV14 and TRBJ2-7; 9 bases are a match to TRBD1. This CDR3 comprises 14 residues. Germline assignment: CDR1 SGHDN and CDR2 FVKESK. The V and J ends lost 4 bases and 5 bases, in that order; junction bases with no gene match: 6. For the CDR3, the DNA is TGTGCCAGCAGCCGGAGACAGGGGGGGGACGAGCAGTACTTC. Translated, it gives CASSRRQGGDEQYF.

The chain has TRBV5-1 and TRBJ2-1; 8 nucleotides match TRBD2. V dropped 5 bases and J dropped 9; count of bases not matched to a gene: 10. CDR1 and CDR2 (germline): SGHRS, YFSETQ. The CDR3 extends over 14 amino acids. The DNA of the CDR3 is TGCGCCAGCAGTGAAGGACTAGCCGGGGGTGAGCAGTTCTTC. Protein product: CASSEGLAGGEQFF.

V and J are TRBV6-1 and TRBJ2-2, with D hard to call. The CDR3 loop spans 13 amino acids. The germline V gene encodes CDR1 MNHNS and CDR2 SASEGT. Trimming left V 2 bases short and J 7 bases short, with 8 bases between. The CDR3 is CASSESPSGELFF. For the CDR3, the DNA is TGTGCCAGCAGTGAATCCCCTAGCGGGGAGCTGTTTTTT.